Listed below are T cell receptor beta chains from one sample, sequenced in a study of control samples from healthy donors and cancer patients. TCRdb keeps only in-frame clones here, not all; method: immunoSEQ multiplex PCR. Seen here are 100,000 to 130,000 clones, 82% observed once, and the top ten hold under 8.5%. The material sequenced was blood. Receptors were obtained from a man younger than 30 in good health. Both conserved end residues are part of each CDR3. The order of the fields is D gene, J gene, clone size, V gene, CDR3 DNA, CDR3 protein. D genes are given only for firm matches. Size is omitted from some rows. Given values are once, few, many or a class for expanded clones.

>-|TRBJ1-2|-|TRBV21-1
TGTGCCAGCAGCAAATCAACTTTCTGTTGGACAGGGGAAGAAAATGGCTACACCTTC
CASSKSTFCWTGEENGYTF
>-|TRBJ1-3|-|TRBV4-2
TGTGCCAGCAGCCAAGATTGGGGCTACTCTGGAAACACCATATATTTT
CASSQDWGYSGNTIYF
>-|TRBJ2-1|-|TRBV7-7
TGTGCTAGCAGCCGGGAGCTGAGCTCCTACAATGAGCAGTTCTTC
CASSRELSSYNEQFF
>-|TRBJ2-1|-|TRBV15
TGTGCCACCAGCAGACCCCTAGAGGTGCAGTTCTTC
CATSRPLEVQFF
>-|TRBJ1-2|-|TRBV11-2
TGTGCCAGCAGCTTAGAGACAGCCCTAGGCTACACCTTC
CASSLETALGYTF
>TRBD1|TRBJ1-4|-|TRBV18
TGTGCCAGCTCACCCGTACTTCCGGGACAGGGAGATGAAAAACTGTTTTTT
CASSPVLPGQGDEKLFF
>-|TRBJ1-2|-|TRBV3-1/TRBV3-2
TGTGCCAGCAGCCAAGCCAGGGACTATGGCTACACCTTC
CASSQARDYGYTF
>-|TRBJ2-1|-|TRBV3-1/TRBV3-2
TGTGCCAGCAGCCAAGGGACTAAGGTGGGAGAGCAGTTCTTC
CASSQGTKVGEQFF
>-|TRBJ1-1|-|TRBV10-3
TGTGCCATCAGTGGCCTGGGGGGGACTGAAGCTTTCTTT
CAISGLGGTEAFF
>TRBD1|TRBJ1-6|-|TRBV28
TGTGCCAGCAGGGGCTTGTTGAGGCGGACAGGGACAAGGTTTTCACCCCTCCACTTT
CASRGLLRRTGTRFSPLHF
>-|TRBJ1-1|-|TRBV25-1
TGTGCCAGCACGGCGGGGGGCACTGAAGCTTTCTTT
CASTAGGTEAFF
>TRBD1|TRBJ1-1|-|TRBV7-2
TGTGCCAGCAGCACACTAGACAGGGCTGAAGCTTTCTTT
CASSTLDRAEAFF
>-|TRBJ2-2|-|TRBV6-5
TGTGCCAGCAGTCCCGTAGCGCTCAGGGAGCTGTTTTTT
CASSPVALRELFF
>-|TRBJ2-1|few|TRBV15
TGTGCCACCAGCAGAGGCTGGGGGCCCGGTGAGCAGTTCTTC
CATSRGWGPGEQFF
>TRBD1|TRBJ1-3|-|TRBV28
TGTGCCAGCAGTCCAGTATATGGACAGGTATTCTCTGGAAACACCATATATTTT
CASSPVYGQVFSGNTIYF
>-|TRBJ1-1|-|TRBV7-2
TGTGCCAGCAGCTTAGCCCCATCGAAAATCACTGAAGCTTTCTTT
CASSLAPSKITEAFF
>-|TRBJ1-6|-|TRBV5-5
TGTGCCAGCAGCTTGACCAGGGACTCACCCCTCCACTTT
CASSLTRDSPLHF
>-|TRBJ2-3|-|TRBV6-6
TGTGCCAGCAGTTACTCGACCAGGGAGGATACGCAGTATTTT
CASSYSTREDTQYF
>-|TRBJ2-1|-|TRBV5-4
TGTGCCAGCAGCTTAACCTGGGATGAGCAGTTCTTC
CASSLTWDEQFF
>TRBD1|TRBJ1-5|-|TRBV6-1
TGTGCCAGCAGTGAACGGACAGGGAAAATCAATCAGCCCCAGCATTTT
CASSERTGKINQPQHF
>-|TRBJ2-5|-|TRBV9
TGTGCCAGCAGCGTAGAGAGGGGATGGGAGACCCAGTACTTC
CASSVERGWETQYF
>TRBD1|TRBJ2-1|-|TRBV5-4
TGTGCCAGCAGCTGGGGCGGGACAGGGGGTTTCAATGAGCAGTTCTTC
CASSWGGTGGFNEQFF
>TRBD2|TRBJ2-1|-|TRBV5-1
TGCGCCAGCAGCTTGGAAGCGGGGACCCACAATGAGCAGTTCTTC
CASSLEAGTHNEQFF
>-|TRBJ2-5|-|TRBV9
TGTGCCAGCAGCCCGCCCGGAGGGGAAGAGACCCAGTACTTC
CASSPPGGEETQYF
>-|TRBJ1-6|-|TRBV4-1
TGCGCCAGCAGCCAAGTAAACTCCTATAATTCACCCCTCCACTTT
CASSQVNSYNSPLHF
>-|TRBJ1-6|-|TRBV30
TGTGCCTGGAGTGGGTCGACCGGGGGGAATTCACCCCTCCACTTT
CAWSGSTGGNSPLHF
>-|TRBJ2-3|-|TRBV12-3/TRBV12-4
TGTGCCAGCAGCCAAAGGATTGCGCAGTATTTT
CASSQRIAQYF
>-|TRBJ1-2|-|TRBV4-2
TGTGCCAGCAGCCGACAGGAGGGCTACACCTTC
CASSRQEGYTF
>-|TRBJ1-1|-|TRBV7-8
TGTGCCAGCAGCTTTCGGGGAGAGGGCACTGAAGCTTTCTTT
CASSFRGEGTEAFF
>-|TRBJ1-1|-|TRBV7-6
TGTGCCAGCAGCTTCCCCCAACAAGAGGCTTTCTTT
CASSFPQQEAFF
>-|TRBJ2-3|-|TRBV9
TGTGCCAGCAGCCTCCGGGGGACGGACACAGATACGCAGTATTTT
CASSLRGTDTDTQYF
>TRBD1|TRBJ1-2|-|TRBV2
TGTGCCTCTCAAGGGACAGCGAACTATGGCTACACCTTC
CASQGTANYGYTF
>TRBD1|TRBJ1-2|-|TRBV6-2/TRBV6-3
TGTGCCAGCAGTTTGGGACAGGGCCCTTACGTCGGTCATGGCTACACCTTC
CASSLGQGPYVGHGYTF
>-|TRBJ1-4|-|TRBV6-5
TGTGCCAGCGCGTCGAGGGCTAATGAAAAACTGTTTTTT
CASASRANEKLFF
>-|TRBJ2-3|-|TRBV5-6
TGTGCCAGCAGCCGGGACCACCTCGATACGCAGTATTTT
CASSRDHLDTQYF
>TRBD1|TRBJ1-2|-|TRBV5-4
TGTGCCAGCAGGGGACAGGGGGCGCGGGGCTACACCTTC
CASRGQGARGYTF
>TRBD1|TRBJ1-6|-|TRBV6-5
TGTGCCAGCAGACGGGGACAGACTAATTCACCCCTCCACTTT
CASRRGQTNSPLHF
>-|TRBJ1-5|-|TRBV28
TGTGCCAGCAGTTTAGGGGGCCGGTATAGCAATCAGCCCCAGCATTTT
CASSLGGRYSNQPQHF
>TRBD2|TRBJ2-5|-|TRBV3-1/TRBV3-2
TGTGCCAGCAGCCAAGATTTTAGCGGGTACCAAGAGACCCAGTACTTC
CASSQDFSGYQETQYF
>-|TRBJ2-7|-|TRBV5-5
TGTGCCAGCAGCTCCCGACGGGACTCCTACGAGCAGTACTTC
CASSSRRDSYEQYF
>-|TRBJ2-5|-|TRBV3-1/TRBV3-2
TGTGCCAGCAGCCAAGATATCGGGGAAGAGACCCAGTACTTC
CASSQDIGEETQYF